This is a list of T cell receptor beta chains from one sample in a study of blood T cell repertoires in COVID-19. The protocol was immunoSEQ multiplex PCR, while the TCRdb copy is restricted to in-frame clones and leaves out a portion. Seen here are about 440,000 clones, around 91% observed once, and the top ten hold under 0.7%. The material sequenced was PBMCs or T cells enriched from blood (not recorded which). The receptors come from a man between 18 and 35 years old who had recovered from COVID-19. Both conserved end residues are part of each CDR3. D genes are given only for firm matches. Not every row has a clone size; where given, it reads once, few, many or a size class.

. TRBJ1-2 TRBD1 TRBV5-8 TGTGCCAGCAGCTTTACTCTACAGGGGGCCAATGGCTACACCTTC CASSFTLQGANGYTF
. TRBJ1-5 TRBD1 TRBV3-1/TRBV3-2 TGTGCCAGCAGCCCAGGGGGTAATAGCAATCAGCCCCAGCATTTT CASSPGGNSNQPQHF
. TRBJ1-2 . TRBV11-2 TGTGCCAGCAGCCCCGGAGCGCAGTCTAACTATGGCTACACCTTC CASSPGAQSNYGYTF
. TRBJ2-5 . TRBV28 TGTGCCAGCAGCCTGACTGGCTTCCAAGAGACCCAGTACTTC CASSLTGFQETQYF
once TRBJ1-6 TRBD1 TRBV7-2 TGTGCCAGCAGCCGCCAGGGGACAGAGAATTCACCCCTCCACTTT CASSRQGTENSPLHF
. TRBJ2-2 . TRBV27 TGTGCCAGCAGTTTAGTAGCGCTTACCGGGGAGCTGTTTTTT CASSLVALTGELFF
. TRBJ1-1 . TRBV28 TGTGCCAGCAGTTTCCTTGGTATCTCGGGTGAAGCTTTCTTT CASSFLGISGEAFF
. TRBJ2-3 . TRBV29-1 TGCAGCGTTGAAGGTAGACAGCGCGCAGATACGCAGTATTTT CSVEGRQRADTQYF
. TRBJ2-5 TRBD1 TRBV11-3 TGTGCCAGCAGCTTAGGGGGCGAAACAGGGGGCGGCCAGTACTTC CASSLGGETGGGQYF
. TRBJ1-2 . TRBV27 TGTGCCAGCCGCGATATAAACGTAAGCTATGGCTACACCTTC CASRDINVSYGYTF
. TRBJ1-2 . TRBV6-5 TGTGCCAGCAAACAGGGTATGGGCTACACCTTC CASKQGMGYTF
. TRBJ1-2 TRBD1 TRBV5-1 TGCGCCAGCAGCTTGGCAAAGACAGGGAGCGGTGGCTACACCTTC CASSLAKTGSGGYTF
. TRBJ1-1 TRBD1 TRBV5-1 TGCGCCAGCAGCCAGACAGGGGACACTGAAGCTTTCTTT CASSQTGDTEAFF
. TRBJ1-1 . TRBV3-1/TRBV3-2 TGTGCCAGCAGCCCCCGTGCAGGGGAGAACACTGAAGCTTTCTTT CASSPRAGENTEAFF
. TRBJ2-1 . TRBV5-5 TGTGCCAGCGCGGTACCGAGCTCCTACAATGAGCAGTTCTTC CASAVPSSYNEQFF
. TRBJ2-2 . TRBV7-3 TGTGCCAGCAGCCTCGGGACTCAGAACACCGGGGAGCTGTTTTTT CASSLGTQNTGELFF
. TRBJ2-7 TRBD2 TRBV3-1/TRBV3-2 TGTGCCAGCAGCCAAGAAACGGGACTAGCGGGTTCGATCATCGAGCAGTACTTC CASSQETGLAGSIIEQYF
. TRBJ1-1 . TRBV3-1/TRBV3-2 TGTGCCAGCAGCCAAGGCCGGACAGACATGAACACTGAAGCTTTCTTT CASSQGRTDMNTEAFF
. TRBJ1-1 . TRBV12-3/TRBV12-4 TGTGCCAGCAGTTTACTTACGGGGAAAGCTTTCTTT CASSLLTGKAFF
. TRBJ2-2 . TRBV10-3 TGTGCCATCATGCTAGCGTCCGGGGAGCTGTTTTTT CAIMLASGELFF
. TRBJ1-1 TRBD1 TRBV11-3 TGTGCCAGCAGTCGGGACAGTGAAGCTTTCTTT CASSRDSEAFF
. TRBJ2-7 . TRBV27 TGTGCCAGCAGTTTAAGACGGACTACCTACGAGCAGTACTTC CASSLRRTTYEQYF
. TRBJ2-3 TRBD2 TRBV27 TGTGCCAGCAGTTCAAGACTAGCGGGATACACAGATACGCAGTATTTT CASSSRLAGYTDTQYF
. TRBJ2-5 TRBD2 TRBV5-4 TGTGCCAGCAGTCCCGTTCCGGGACTAGCGGACCAAGAGACCCAGTACTTC CASSPVPGLADQETQYF
. TRBJ1-4 . TRBV10-3 TGTGCCATCAGTGCCGAGTACGAAGCAACTAATGAAAAACTGTTTTTT CAISAEYEATNEKLFF
. TRBJ2-7 . TRBV5-4 TGTGCCAGCAGCTTGGGGCATACAGGGAAAGGCGAGCAGTACTTC CASSLGHTGKGEQYF
. TRBJ1-1 TRBD1 TRBV4-1 TGCGCCAGCAGCCAAGGTGACAGGGGAGACACTGAAGCTTTCTTT CASSQGDRGDTEAFF
once TRBJ2-1 . TRBV5-5 TGTGCCAGCACCTTCGTACTATCCTACAATGAGCAGTTCTTC CASTFVLSYNEQFF
once TRBJ2-7 . TRBV15 TGTGCCACCAGCAGAGTTACCGGTGCTCTCTACGAGCAGTACTTC CATSRVTGALYEQYF
. TRBJ1-2 TRBD1 TRBV25-1 TGTGCCAGCAGTGAACCGGGACAGGGAAACTATGGCTACACCTTC CASSEPGQGNYGYTF
once TRBJ2-1 TRBD1 TRBV6-6 TGTGCCAGCAGTTATCCGGGACAGGGCAATGAGCAGTTCTTC CASSYPGQGNEQFF
. TRBJ1-2 . TRBV5-6 TGTGCCAGCAGCCTCGGTCATCGAGGCTACACCTTC CASSLGHRGYTF
. TRBJ1-4 TRBD1 TRBV2 TGTGCCAGCATAGGAGGCTCGGACAGGGGCTTTTTAAGACTGTTTTTT CASIGGSDRGFLRLFF